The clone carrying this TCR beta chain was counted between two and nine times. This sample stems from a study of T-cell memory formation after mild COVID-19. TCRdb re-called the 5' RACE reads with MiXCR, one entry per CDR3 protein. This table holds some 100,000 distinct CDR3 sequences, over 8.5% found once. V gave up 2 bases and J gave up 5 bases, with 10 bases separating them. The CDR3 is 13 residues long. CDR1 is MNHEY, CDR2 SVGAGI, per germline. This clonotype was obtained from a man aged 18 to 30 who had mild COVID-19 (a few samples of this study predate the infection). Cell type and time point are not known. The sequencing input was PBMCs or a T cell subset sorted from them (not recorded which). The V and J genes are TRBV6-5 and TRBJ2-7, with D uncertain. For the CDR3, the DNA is TGTGCCAGCAGTTACAAACAGATAGACGAGCAGTACTTC. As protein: CASSYKQIDEQYF.